The 21 T cell receptor beta chains below all came from one sample that was sequenced in a study of cytomegalovirus exposure and HLA in healthy donors. Use of 60 Vbeta and 13 Jbeta primers characterized the PCR. The repertoire was sequenced with immunoSEQ multiplex PCR; TCRdb's copy has only in-frame clones and lacks some. The sample lists approximately 140,000 clones, about four fifths occurring once. Material: PBMCs. These receptors were taken from a man aged 50-59 years in good health and CMV-seropositive.

This clone was recorded only once. The gene calls are TRBV7-9 and TRBJ1-2, with D possibly matching TRBD1 (5 bases). CDR1 and CDR2 from the germline V gene are SEHNR and FQNEAQ (reference sequence). The CDR3 runs 16 residues. V was pared by 7 bases and J by 5 bases, with 23 bases between. The CDR3 DNA reads as TGTGCCAGCAAGCCCCCTCGCTTACAGGTCTATTATGGCTACACCTTC. This codes for CASKPPRLQVYYGYTF.

The chain couples TRBV5-8 to TRBJ1-5; D possibly corresponds to TRBD1 (5 bases). Germline CDR1 reads SGHTS; CDR2 reads YDEGEE. The CDR3 runs to 12 residues. V lost 2 bases and J 7 bases, leaving 7 bases between the germline ends. Here the CDR3 DNA reads TGTGCCAGCAGCTTACCAGGGCAGCCCCAGCATTTT. Translating it yields CASSLPGQPQHF.

This clone was seen just once. The rearrangement links TRBV28 to TRBJ2-7, with TRBD1 matching over 8 bases. This CDR3 contains 13 residues. Germline V CDR1 and CDR2: MDHEN, SYDVKM. V gave up 5 bases and J gave up 4 bases; unmatched junction bases: 4. CDR3 sequence: CASSRTGFYEQYF. The CDR3, as DNA: TGTGCCAGCAGTAGGACAGGGTTTTACGAGCAGTACTTC.

This chain uses TRBV19 with TRBJ2-5, with a possible D match to TRBD2 (6 bases). Germline lookup yields CDR1 LNHDA and CDR2 SQIVND (reference sequence). V lost 7 bases and J lost 0, with 15 bases in between. CDR3 length: 15 amino acids. CDR3 DNA sequence: TGTGCCAGTAAGGCGCGGGGAACGTACCAAGAGACCCAGTACTTC. It yields the protein CASKARGTYQETQYF.

The chain combines TRBV6-1 with TRBJ2-1, with D perhaps matching TRBD2 (5 bases). V lost 3 bases to trimming and J lost 0 bases, with 18 bases between them. CDR1 is MNHNS and CDR2 is SASEGT in the germline V gene. This CDR3 contains 18 residues. This CDR3 is CASSEGRIAISSYNEQFF. The CDR3 bases are TGTGCCAGCAGTGAGGGGAGAATAGCAATAAGCTCCTACAATGAGCAGTTCTTC.

V is TRBV2 and J is TRBJ2-7; D might be TRBD2 (5 bases). V was trimmed by 1 base and J by 2 bases, leaving 12 bases between them. Germline assignment: CDR1 SNHLY and CDR2 FYNNEI. The length of the CDR3 is 15 residues. The CDR3 region has the DNA TGTGCCAGCAGTGAAGTTCGTCTAGCCGCCTACGAGCAGTACTTC. Translation gives CASSEVRLAAYEQYF. Together with reference TRBV2 and TRBJ2-7, the CDR3 gives the full variable domain: EPEVTQTPSHQVTQMGQEVILRCVPISNHLYFYWYRQILGQKVEFLVSFYNNEISEKSEIFDDQFSVERPDGSNFTLKIRSTKLEDSAMYFCASSEVRLAAYEQYFGPGTRLTVT.

The chain has TRBV10-2 and TRBJ2-1; 8 positions match TRBD1. Germline V gives CDR1 WSHSY, CDR2 SAAADI. The ends lost 6 bases at V and 6 bases at J; junction bases unmatched: 7. The CDR3 runs 14 residues. Here the CDR3 reads CASRYQTGGNEQFF. The CDR3 DNA reads as TGCGCCAGCAGGTACCAAACAGGGGGCAATGAGCAGTTCTTC.

The chain is built from TRBV10-3 and TRBJ2-1; 12 bases map to TRBD2. The germline V gene encodes CDR1 ENHRY and CDR2 SYGVKD. V trimming: 4 bases; J trimming: 2 bases; junction bases outside the gene matches: 3. The CDR3 is 16 amino acids. Here the CDR3 reads CAISGRTSGTYNEQFF. The CDR3 coding sequence is TGTGCCATCAGTGGAAGGACTAGCGGGACCTACAATGAGCAGTTCTTC.

The chain employs TRBV28 and TRBJ1-1; 9 bases agree with TRBD1. V shed 2 bases, J shed 3 bases, and the junction held 7 bases outside the gene matches. The CDR3 runs to 16 residues. Germline CDR1 reads MDHEN; CDR2 reads SYDVKM. CDR3 in amino acids: CASSLTGGWVDTEAFF. In DNA form, the CDR3 reads TGTGCCAGCAGTTTAACAGGGGGCTGGGTGGACACTGAAGCTTTCTTT.

This clone was observed a single time. The chain has TRBV4-1 and TRBJ2-1; 10 bases fit TRBD2. V gave up 0 bases and J gave up 4 bases; unmatched junction bases: 0. This CDR3 contains 15 residues. Germline V gene lookup returns CDR1 MGHRA and CDR2 YSYEKL. This CDR3 reads CASSQEGLAYNEQFF. DNA for the CDR3: TGCGCCAGCAGCCAAGAGGGACTAGCGTACAATGAGCAGTTCTTC.

The chain combines TRBV5-1 with TRBJ2-7; 8 nucleotides agree with TRBD1. The germline gives CDR1 SGHRS, CDR2 YFSETQ. V lost 0 bases to trimming and J lost 3 bases; unmatched junction nucleotides: 5. CDR3 size: 15 residues. DNA of the CDR3: TGCGCCAGCAGCTTGGACGGGACAGGTTACTACGAGCAGTACTTC. The encoded protein is CASSLDGTGYYEQYF.

The rearrangement links TRBV18 to TRBJ2-1, with D tentatively TRBD1 (6 bases). Germline loops: CDR1 KGHSH, CDR2 LQKENI. V lost 8 bases to trimming and J lost 10 bases, with 12 bases between them. This CDR3 contains 11 residues. The CDR3 DNA sequence: TGTGCCAGCAGAGACAGGACCGAGCAGTTCTTC. Its protein product is CASRDRTEQFF.

The genes are TRBV5-4 and TRBJ2-5, with 8 bases that match TRBD1. This CDR3 region has 15 residues. The V gene's germline CDR1 is SGHNT and CDR2 YYREEE (reference sequence). The V gene end was trimmed by 0 bases and the J gene end by 5 bases; junction bases not matched to a gene: 6. The CDR3 nucleotides read TGTGCCAGCAGCTTGGAACCGGACAGGGAGGAGACCCAGTACTTC. It specifies CASSLEPDREETQYF. The entire variable domain, with the rest obtained from reference TRBV5-4 and TRBJ2-5, is as follows: ETGVTQSPTHLIKTRGQQVTLRCSSQSGHNTVSWYQQALGQGPQFIFQYYREEENGRGNFPPRFSGLQFPNYSSELNVNALELDDSALYLCASSLEPDREETQYFGPGTRLLVL.

The chain is built from TRBV6-1 and TRBJ2-7; 7 nucleotides line up with TRBD2. The V gene end was trimmed by 3 bases and the J gene end by 4 bases; junction bases not matched to a gene: 6. The CDR3 length is 14 residues. Germline V gene lookup returns CDR1 MNHNS and CDR2 SASEGT. CDR3 sequence: CASSDGGSSYEQYF. CDR3 sequence (DNA): TGTGCCAGCAGTGACGGCGGGAGCTCGTACGAGCAGTACTTC.

The chain joins TRBV5-1 to TRBJ2-7; 16 positions agree with TRBD2. CDR1 is SGHRS, CDR2 YFSETQ, per germline. With 5 bases clipped from V and 6 bases from J, the junction kept 8 bases outside the gene matches. This CDR3 is built from 16 residues. CDR3 coding DNA: TGCGCCAGCAGTTGGGGACTAGCGGGAGGGCCATCCGAGCAGTACTTC. Its protein is CASSWGLAGGPSEQYF.

The rearrangement uses TRBV27 and TRBJ1-1, with D possibly TRBD1 on 6 matching bases. CDR3 length: 12 amino acids. Germline loops: CDR1 MNHEY, CDR2 SMNVEV (reference sequence). V dropped 6 bases and J dropped 7 bases, with 12 bases sitting between them. The CDR3 DNA is TGTGCCAGCAGCTCGGGGGGCCGTGAAGCTTTCTTT. Translation gives CASSSGGREAFF.

Details on this clone: At one end the junction does not follow the germline gene, possibly because of a read error. V is TRBV7-9 and J is TRBJ1-1; no clear D. The CDR3 runs 11 residues. Germline loops: CDR1 SEHNR, CDR2 FQNEAQ (reference sequence). The CDR3 DNA reads TGTTCCAGCAGCTACAATGCTGAAGCTTTCTTT. Translating it yields CSSSYNAEAFF.

This CDR3 reads CASSLAGDYNEQFF. The CDR3 DNA follows: TGTGCCAGCTCCTTGGCGGGAGATTACAATGAGCAGTTCTTC. V and J are TRBV6-1 and TRBJ2-1, with 7 nucleotides matching TRBD2. V dropped 8 bases and J dropped 4; count of bases not matched to a gene: 8. Germline V gene lookup returns CDR1 MNHNS and CDR2 SASEGT. The CDR3 is made up of 14 amino acids.

The rearrangement uses TRBV10-3 and TRBJ2-2, with a weak D call TRBD2 (6 bases). The V gene's germline CDR1 is ENHRY and CDR2 SYGVKD. The CDR3 covers 16 residues. The V gene lost 6 bases and the J gene lost 0 bases, with 14 bases spanning the gap. CDR3 sequence reads: CAIRPTGVANTGELFF. DNA for the CDR3: TGTGCCATCAGACCAACGGGAGTGGCGAACACCGGGGAGCTGTTTTTT.

This chain links TRBV6-1 with TRBJ2-5; 8 nucleotides align to TRBD1. The last part of the DNA fits TRBJ2-7 better; the J call may be wrong. The CDR3 loop spans 14 amino acids. The germline V gene has CDR1 MNHNS and CDR2 SASEGT. The CDR3 coding sequence is TGTGCCAGCAGGGGCGGCAGGGGGCTTTACGAGCAGTACTTC. Its protein is CASRGGRGLYEQYF.

This chain uses TRBV7-9 with TRBJ2-5, with 10 bases matching TRBD1. Near its end, the DNA agrees better with TRBJ2-7, so the J call may be wrong. Germline V gene sequence: CDR1 SEHNR, CDR2 FQNEAQ (reference sequence). The CDR3 covers 14 residues. The CDR3 spells CASSHRDRGYEQYF. CDR3 in DNA: TGTGCCAGCAGTCACCGGGACAGGGGCTACGAGCAGTACTTC.